A selection of T cell receptor beta chains follows, all from one sample in a study of T cell responses to AZD1222 COVID-19 vaccine. Measured with immunoSEQ multiplex PCR; TCRdb has only the in-frame clones, and not every one. The sample lists approximately 45,000 clones, over 85% occurring once. The material sequenced was peripheral blood, taken 28 days after the second AZD1222 dose. These receptors all stem from an adult who received the AZD1222 COVID-19 vaccine. CDR3s include the opening cysteine and the closing phenylalanine or tryptophan. The D gene is left open where the match is weak. Rows may omit the clone size; those that give it use once, few, many or a size class.

DNA	CDR3	J	size	D	V
TGTGCCAGCAGCCGTTCACGCTCTCAAGAGACCCAGTACTTC	CASSRSRSQETQYF	TRBJ2-5	-	-	TRBV7-2
TGTGCCAGCAGCCCAATCGGACAGGGGAAGACACCCCTCCACTTT	CASSPIGQGKTPLHF	TRBJ1-6	-	TRBD1	TRBV14
TGTGCCGTCGAAGGGGTGAACACTGAAGCTTTCTTT	CAVEGVNTEAFF	TRBJ1-1	-	-	TRBV10-3
TGTGCCAGCAGCTCGAGCGGGAAGGGGGAGACCCAGTACTTC	CASSSSGKGETQYF	TRBJ2-5	-	TRBD2	TRBV7-9
TGTGCCAGCAGTTCGAGTGCGGGAGGGCCGTACAATGAGCAGTTCTTC	CASSSSAGGPYNEQFF	TRBJ2-1	-	TRBD2	TRBV6-2/TRBV6-3
TGTGCCAGCAGACGGACTACCCGGACAGATACGCAGTATTTT	CASRRTTRTDTQYF	TRBJ2-3	-	-	TRBV6-4
TGCGCCAGCAGCTCCTTAGGTGGCGGGAGTTACGAGCAGTACTTC	CASSSLGGGSYEQYF	TRBJ2-7	-	TRBD2	TRBV4-1
TGTGCCAGCAGCCAAGGAGCTTATAATTCACCCCTCCACTTT	CASSQGAYNSPLHF	TRBJ1-6	few	-	TRBV3-1/TRBV3-2
TGTGCCAGCAGCACAACCGGATATTCGAGCTACACCTTC	CASSTTGYSSYTF	TRBJ1-2	-	-	TRBV9
TGTGCCAGTTATCCCCAAGGGGACAGGGGAGGCTATGGCTACACCTTC	CASYPQGDRGGYGYTF	TRBJ1-2	-	TRBD1	TRBV19
TGCAGTGCTGGAGGACAGCCCCAGCATTTT	CSAGGQPQHF	TRBJ1-5	-	-	TRBV20-1
TGCGCCAGCAGCTTGGAAGCTGGGTATGACTACGAGCAGTACTTC	CASSLEAGYDYEQYF	TRBJ2-7	once	-	TRBV5-1
TGTGCCAGCAGGGCAGGAAATAATTTGGATTCACCCCTCCACTTT	CASRAGNNLDSPLHF	TRBJ1-6	-	-	TRBV7-2
TGTGCCAGTACCTCGACAGGCTTAAGTTCACCCCTCCACTTT	CASTSTGLSSPLHF	TRBJ1-6	-	-	TRBV19
TGTGCCAGCAGTTACAAAGCTAGCGCCTACGAGCAGTACTTC	CASSYKASAYEQYF	TRBJ2-7	-	-	TRBV6-2/TRBV6-3
TGTGCCAGCACGGACAGGGGAAGAGAAGAGACCCAGTACTTC	CASTDRGREETQYF	TRBJ2-5	-	TRBD1	TRBV6-5
TGTGCCAGTATGCCGGGCTCCGCGAACACCGGGGAGCTGTTTTTT	CASMPGSANTGELFF	TRBJ2-2	-	-	TRBV19
TGCGCCAGCAGCTTGGGGACAGGGCCTTCTGTGGGGACACCCCTCCACTTT	CASSLGTGPSVGTPLHF	TRBJ1-6	-	TRBD1	TRBV5-1
TGTGCCAGCGGGAGTACCTACGAGCAGTACTTC	CASGSTYEQYF	TRBJ2-7	few	-	TRBV3-1/TRBV3-2
TGTGCCATCAGTCTCGCGGACAATGAGCAGTTCTTC	CAISLADNEQFF	TRBJ2-1	-	-	TRBV10-3
TGTGTCAGCAGCTTCTCCCCATGGGACAGGCTCTTC	CVSSFSPWDRLF	TRBJ1-2	-	TRBD1	TRBV7-8
TGTGCCAGCAGTTACGGTACCACCTACGAGCAGTACTTC	CASSYGTTYEQYF	TRBJ2-7	-	-	TRBV12-3/TRBV12-4
TGCAGCGTTCGGAACACTGAAGCTTTCTTT	CSVRNTEAFF	TRBJ1-1	-	-	TRBV29-1
TGTGCCAGCACGCAGGGTACAAGCGGTGGCTACACCTTC	CASTQGTSGGYTF	TRBJ1-2	-	-	TRBV2
TGTGCCAGCAGCTTCAACCCTAGCAATCTTAACACTGAAGCTTTCTTT	CASSFNPSNLNTEAFF	TRBJ1-1	-	-	TRBV5-5
TGTGCCAGCAGTCGGACAGGGATGGGCAATGAGCAGTTCTTC	CASSRTGMGNEQFF	TRBJ2-1	-	TRBD1	TRBV11-2
TGTGCCAGCAGCCAAGGAGCACAGGGGTGGGGTGAAAAACTGTTTTTT	CASSQGAQGWGEKLFF	TRBJ1-4	-	TRBD1	TRBV14
TGTGCCAGTAGTAGTATCGAGGGGGACAGCAATCAGCCCCAGCATTTT	CASSSIEGDSNQPQHF	TRBJ1-5	-	-	TRBV19
TGTGCCACCACAGGGACGGTGAGGGAAAGCTCCTACGAGCAGTACTTC	CATTGTVRESSYEQYF	TRBJ2-7	-	-	TRBV10-3
TGTGCCAGCACCCCCCCGGGGCTAGCGGGAGGTGAGCAGTTCTTC	CASTPPGLAGGEQFF	TRBJ2-1	-	TRBD2	TRBV6-5
TGTGCCAGCAGCGTAGAAGGCGGGAGAGGTACCGGGGAGCTGTTTTTT	CASSVEGGRGTGELFF	TRBJ2-2	-	TRBD2	TRBV9
TGTGCCAGCAGCCAAAGCGGCAGGACCTCCTACAATGAGCAGTTCTTC	CASSQSGRTSYNEQFF	TRBJ2-1	-	-	TRBV5-8
TGTGCCAGTAGTATAGAAGGGGACAGGGGAATCGGTGAGCAGTTCTTC	CASSIEGDRGIGEQFF	TRBJ2-1	once	TRBD1	TRBV19
TGTGCCAGCCTATCCTCGACAGCTAAGGGCTACACCTTC	CASLSSTAKGYTF	TRBJ1-2	-	-	TRBV19
TGTGCCAGCTCACCATCTACAGGGGCCAACTCCTACGAGCAGTACTTC	CASSPSTGANSYEQYF	TRBJ2-7	-	TRBD1	TRBV18
TGTGCCAGCAGAGTAGCGGGAGGGCCCGGAACCGGGGAGCTGTTTTTT	CASRVAGGPGTGELFF	TRBJ2-2	-	TRBD2	TRBV28
TGTGCCAGCAGCCCCAGGGACACTTTCACCGGGGAGCTGTTTTTT	CASSPRDTFTGELFF	TRBJ2-2	-	-	TRBV3-1/TRBV3-2
TGTGCCAGCAGTCCCCATCCGGGACAGGGGGCCACTGAAGCTTTCTTT	CASSPHPGQGATEAFF	TRBJ1-1	few	TRBD1	TRBV5-5
TGTGCCACCCTCGGGACAGTGAACACTGAAGCTTTCTTT	CATLGTVNTEAFF	TRBJ1-1	-	TRBD1	TRBV28
TGTGCCTGGAGTGACAGGGATACTGAAGCTTTCTTT	CAWSDRDTEAFF	TRBJ1-1	once	-	TRBV30
TGTGCCAGCAGCTTAGCGGGAGGGGCCTACGAGCAGTACTTC	CASSLAGGAYEQYF	TRBJ2-7	-	TRBD2	TRBV27
TGTGCCAGCAGTGAAAGAGGACTCTATCAGCCCCAGCATTTT	CASSERGLYQPQHF	TRBJ1-5	-	-	TRBV2
TGCGCCAGCAGCTTGGAGGGAGCGAGATCAGATACGCAGTATTTT	CASSLEGARSDTQYF	TRBJ2-3	-	-	TRBV5-1
TGCGCCAGCTCCGAGGGAGCGGGAGGTCCCTACGAGCAGTACTTC	CASSEGAGGPYEQYF	TRBJ2-7	few	TRBD2	TRBV10-2
TGTGCCAGCAGCTTAGCGACCAGCCAGCAGTACTTC	CASSLATSQQYF	TRBJ2-7	-	-	TRBV7-8
TGTGCCAGTAGTATTTACCGTGACTCCTACGAGCAGTACTTC	CASSIYRDSYEQYF	TRBJ2-7	-	-	TRBV19
TGTGCCAGCAGTTACAATGGGGTTAGCAATCAGCCCCAGCATTTT	CASSYNGVSNQPQHF	TRBJ1-5	-	-	TRBV7-8
TGTGCCAGCAGCCACGGCAGGGCGCAGTATTTT	CASSHGRAQYF	TRBJ2-3	-	-	TRBV3-1/TRBV3-2
TGCGCCAGCAGCTTGCTTAGCGGGATTAACGGGGAGCTGTTTTTT	CASSLLSGINGELFF	TRBJ2-2	-	TRBD2	TRBV5-1